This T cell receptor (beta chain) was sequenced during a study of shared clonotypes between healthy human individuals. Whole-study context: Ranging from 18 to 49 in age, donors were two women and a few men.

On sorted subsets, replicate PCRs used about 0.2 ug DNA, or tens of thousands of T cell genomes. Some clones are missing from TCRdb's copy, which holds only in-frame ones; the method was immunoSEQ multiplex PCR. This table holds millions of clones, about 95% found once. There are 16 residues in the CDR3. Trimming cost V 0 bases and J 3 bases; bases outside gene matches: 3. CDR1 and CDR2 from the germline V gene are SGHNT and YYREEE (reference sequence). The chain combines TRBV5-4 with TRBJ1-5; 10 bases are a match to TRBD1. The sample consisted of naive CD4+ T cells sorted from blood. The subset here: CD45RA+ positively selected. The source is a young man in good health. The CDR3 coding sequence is TGTGCCAGCAGCTTGGGGGGACAGGGGACCAATCAGCCCCAGCATTTT. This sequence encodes CASSLGGQGTNQPQHF.